The 27 T cell receptor beta chains below all came from one sample that was sequenced in a study of neurological immune-mediated disorders. TCRdb reanalysed the 5' RACE reads using MiXCR and keeps one entry per CDR3 protein. The profile covers roughly 56,000 distinct CDR3 sequences, with approximately 3.6% appearing a single time and approximately 7% taken by the ten largest. Sequenced sample: PBMCs. Source of these receptors: a woman aged 55-70 years with multiple sclerosis.

There are many counts of this clonotype. This rearrangement joins TRBV20-1 to TRBJ2-5; 8 bases fit TRBD1. Trimming took 4 bases from V and 2 from J; bases not matched to a gene: 3. The CDR3 sequence is 13 residues long. Germline V lookup: CDR1 DFQATT, CDR2 SNEGSKA (reference sequence). DNA of the CDR3: TGCAGTGCTATGGGACAGGATCAAGAGACCCAGTACTTC. Protein sequence: CSAMGQDQETQYF.

This clonotype showed up many times. The chain has TRBV20-1 and TRBJ2-1; weak D call: TRBD2 (6 bases). Per germline, CDR1 DFQATT and CDR2 SNEGSKA (reference sequence). Trimming left V 0 bases short and J 4 bases short, with 16 bases between. The CDR3 contains 16 residues. DNA for the CDR3: TGCAGTGCTAGAGATCTAGCGCAGAGTAGGTACAATGAGCAGTTCTTC. Its protein is CSARDLAQSRYNEQFF.

This clonotype showed up many times. This chain joins TRBV5-1 and TRBJ2-1; D ambiguous. The germline V and J ends were trimmed by 4 bases and 6 bases, with 23 bases remaining between them. The CDR3 has 17 residues. Germline V lookup: CDR1 SGHRS, CDR2 YFSETQ. CDR3 DNA sequence: TGCGCCAGCAGCCCACCGACAACAAAGAGGATTTTCAATGAGCAGTTCTTC. Translated, it gives CASSPPTTKRIFNEQFF. Complete variable domain (other parts from reference TRBV5-1 and TRBJ2-1): KAGVTQTPRYLIKTRGQQVTLSCSPISGHRSVSWYQQTPGQGLQFLFEYFSETQRNKGNFPGRFSGRQFSNSRSEMNVSTLELGDSALYLCASSPPTTKRIFNEQFFGPGTRLTVL.

This clonotype was seen at least ten times. The chain recombines TRBV5-1 with TRBJ2-1, with 9 nucleotides matching TRBD2. Germline trimming cut 4 bases from V and 4 bases from J; bases unmatched to any gene: 6. The V gene's germline CDR1 is SGHRS and CDR2 YFSETQ. The CDR3 loop spans 15 amino acids. CDR3 sequence reads: CASSNIAGEYNEQFF. CDR3 nucleotides: TGCGCCAGCAGCAATATAGCGGGAGAGTACAATGAGCAGTTCTTC.

This clonotype was recorded at least ten times. The rearrangement links TRBV11-1 to TRBJ1-1, with D hard to call. The CDR3 totals 15 residues. V was clipped by 2 bases and J by 1 base, with 11 bases between them. Germline CDR1 is SGHAT and CDR2 is FQDESV (reference sequence). The CDR3 coding sequence is TGTGCCAGCAGCTTACCCACACCGGAGAACACTGAAGCTTTCTTT. This sequence encodes CASSLPTPENTEAFF.

This clonotype has a count of ten or more. This chain uses TRBV7-2 with TRBJ1-6; no clear D. Germline V lookup: CDR1 SGHTA, CDR2 FQGNSA. Trimming left V 5 bases short and J 9 bases short, with 17 bases between. The CDR3 extends over 15 amino acids. CDR3 loop: CASSRPPSGSSPLHF. DNA for the CDR3: TGTGCCAGCAGCCGTCCCCCAAGTGGTAGTTCACCCCTCCACTTT. The whole variable domain, remainder taken from reference TRBV7-2 and TRBJ1-6, is GAGVSQSPSNKVTEKGKDVELRCDPISGHTALYWYRQSLGQGLEFLIYFQGNSAPDKSGLPSDRFSAERTGGSVSTLTIQRTQQEDSAVYLCASSRPPSGSSPLHFGNGTRLTVT.

Many counts were recorded for this clonotype. This chain connects TRBV20-1 to TRBJ2-3, with TRBD2 matching 10 bases. V lost 3 bases, J lost 6 bases, and 12 bases stayed unmatched. CDR3 size: 16 residues. From germline, CDR1 is DFQATT and CDR2 SNEGSKA (reference sequence). CDR3 residues: CSASLAGTSVVDTQYF. The CDR3 region has the DNA TGCAGTGCTAGTCTGGCCGGGACTAGCGTTGTGGATACGCAGTATTTT.

This clonotype appeared many times. This rearrangement joins TRBV15 to TRBJ2-7; either TRBD1 or TRBD2 may supply D (5 bases each). Per germline, CDR1 LNHNV and CDR2 YYDKDF (reference sequence). This CDR3 contains 15 residues. V gave up 2 bases and J gave up 1 base, with 12 bases separating them. The chain's CDR3 is CATSRPGTASYEQYF. CDR3 sequence (DNA): TGTGCCACCAGCAGACCCGGGACGGCTTCCTACGAGCAGTACTTC. The complete variable domain, with remaining parts taken from reference TRBV15 and TRBJ2-7, reads DAMVIQNPRYQVTQFGKPVTLSCSQTLNHNVMYWYQQKSSQAPKLLFHYYDKDFNNEADTPDNFQSRRPNTSFCFLDIRSPGLGDTAMYLCATSRPGTASYEQYFGPGTRLTVT.

At least ten counts were recorded for this clonotype. The chain joins TRBV7-3 to TRBJ1-1; D is unresolved. V was trimmed by 3 bases and J by 1 base, leaving 9 bases between them. Looked up from germline, CDR1 is SGHTA and CDR2 is FQGTGA. The CDR3 consists of 14 residues. The CDR3 DNA sequence: TGTGCCAGCAGCTTGTCAGGCAGGAACACTGAAGCTTTCTTT. The encoded protein is CASSLSGRNTEAFF.

The sample holds many counts of this clonotype. The chain joins TRBV7-2 to TRBJ2-5; D possibly matches TRBD1 or TRBD2 (5 bases each). V shed 3 bases and J shed 5 bases, with 19 bases lying between them. CDR1 is SGHTA and CDR2 is FQGNSA in the germline V gene. CDR3 length: 16 amino acids. The CDR3 coding sequence is TGTGCCAGCAGCTTGGGCTGGGGCAGGTCGGGGGAGACCCAGTACTTC. Residues: CASSLGWGRSGETQYF.

This clonotype has a count of ten or more. The junction departs from germline at one end; a sequencing error may be responsible. The chain is built from TRBV7-6 and TRBJ2-7; 7 bases are shared with TRBD1. Germline V gives CDR1 SGHVS, CDR2 FNYEAQ. The CDR3 has 13 residues. CDR3 loop: CASSAGRQGDPDF. CDR3 DNA sequence: TGTGCCAGCAGCGCAGGCAGGCAGGGGGACCCTGACTTC. The full variable domain, with the rest looked up from reference TRBV7-6 and TRBJ2-7, is GAGVSQSPRYKVTKRGQDVALRCDPISGHVSLYWYRQALGQGPEFLTYFNYEAQQDKSGLPNDRFSAERPEGSISTLTIQRTEQRDSAMYRCASSAGRQGDPDFGPGTRLTVT.

This clonotype has a count of ten or more. The chain recombines TRBV5-5 with TRBJ1-1; no definite D call. Germline V gene lookup returns CDR1 SGHKS and CDR2 YYEKEE (reference sequence). V was trimmed by 4 bases and J by 0 bases, leaving 13 bases between them. The CDR3 contains 15 residues. The CDR3 DNA follows: TGTGCCAGCAGCGTTCCAGGAACCATGAACACTGAAGCTTTCTTT. Its protein product is CASSVPGTMNTEAFF.

This clonotype has a count of ten or more. This chain joins TRBV7-3 and TRBJ2-7; TRBD2 aligns across 13 bases. The CDR3 length is 14 residues. With V trimmed by 5 bases and J by 7 bases, 5 bases remained unmatched. Germline lookup yields CDR1 SGHTA and CDR2 FQGTGA. The chain's CDR3 is CASSSGLAGDEQYF. The CDR3 nucleotides read TGTGCCAGCAGCAGCGGACTAGCGGGGGATGAGCAGTACTTC.

On this clonotype: A much larger clone lies a single base off, so this may be a read error. The CDR3 does not close with the conserved phenylalanine or tryptophan, likely indicating a read error. V gene TRBV20-1 combines with J gene TRBJ2-2; D unresolved. The CDR3 extends over 14 amino acids. The V gene lost 3 bases and the J gene lost 1 base, with 9 bases spanning the gap. The germline gives CDR1 DFQATT, CDR2 SNEGSKA (reference sequence). CDR3 protein: CSASRYLNTGELFC. CDR3 sequence (DNA): TGCAGTGCTAGTCGTTACTTGAACACCGGGGAGCTGTTTTGT.

At least ten counts were recorded for this clonotype. This rearrangement joins TRBV5-1 to TRBJ2-1; unclear D gene. The CDR3 has 14 residues. Germline V gene lookup returns CDR1 SGHRS and CDR2 YFSETQ. V was cut by 0 bases and J by 5 bases, with 9 bases left in between. The CDR3 nucleotides are TGCGCCAGCAGCTTGGGGGATATCAACAATGAGCAGTTCTTC. Its protein is CASSLGDINNEQFF. The whole variable domain, filled in from reference TRBV5-1 and TRBJ2-1, reads KAGVTQTPRYLIKTRGQQVTLSCSPISGHRSVSWYQQTPGQGLQFLFEYFSETQRNKGNFPGRFSGRQFSNSRSEMNVSTLELGDSALYLCASSLGDINNEQFFGPGTRLTVL.

Ten or more counts support this clonotype. The chain has TRBV5-6 and TRBJ2-3; 8 nucleotides line up with TRBD2. The CDR3 is 15 amino acids. Germline V gene sequence: CDR1 SGHDT, CDR2 YYEEEE. V was clipped by 0 bases and J by 7 bases; unmatched bases: 7. The CDR3 nucleotides are TGTGCCAGCAGCTTGGGAGCGGGAGTTCTCCATACGCAGTATTTT. This codes for CASSLGAGVLHTQYF.

This clonotype has a count of ten or more. The V call is TRBV28, the J call TRBJ2-2, with D hard to call. V lost 2 bases and J lost 7, with 11 bases in between. The CDR3 runs to 14 residues. Germline CDR1 reads MDHEN; CDR2 reads SYDVKM. The CDR3 here is CASSLLMGIGELFF. CDR3 bases: TGTGCCAGCAGTTTACTAATGGGAATCGGGGAGCTGTTTTTT.

This clonotype has at least ten counts. V is TRBV9 and J is TRBJ2-7; a weak D match, TRBD2 (5 bases). Trimming removed 0 bases from V and 6 bases from J, with 13 bases in between. This CDR3 is 14 amino acids long. The germline CDR1 and CDR2 sequences are SGDLS and YYNGEE. The CDR3 protein is CASSVGLAVGEQYF. CDR3 DNA: TGTGCCAGCAGCGTAGGGCTAGCAGTTGGCGAGCAGTACTTC.

This clonotype was seen many times. This chain joins TRBV3-1 and TRBJ1-2; D gene ambiguous. From germline, CDR1 is LGHDT and CDR2 YNNKEL (reference sequence). V was trimmed by 4 bases and J by 3 bases, leaving 9 bases between them. The CDR3 is 13 residues long. The CDR3 loop reads CASSRGLDYGYTF. CDR3 DNA sequence: TGTGCCAGCAGCCGTGGGCTGGACTATGGCTACACCTTC.

The sample holds many counts of this clonotype. The chain employs TRBV11-2 and TRBJ1-1, with D perhaps TRBD1 (6 bases). In germline, CDR1 is SGHAT, CDR2 FQNNGV. There are 14 residues in the CDR3. Trimming cost V 6 bases and J 12 bases, with 23 bases left between them. CDR3 bases: TGTGCCAGCAGTTTCGCGGCAGGGGATCTAGGTTCTTTCTTT. The encoded protein is CASSFAAGDLGSFF.

This clonotype was seen only a few times. The rearrangement uses TRBV10-3 and TRBJ1-1, with 8 positions matching TRBD1. CDR1 and CDR2 (germline): ENHRY, SYGVKD. This CDR3 is built from 14 residues. V shed 6 bases and J 0 bases; nucleotides not matched to a gene: 3. CDR3 in DNA: TGTGCCATCAGCCGGACAGGGATGAACACTGAAGCTTTCTTT. Protein sequence: CAISRTGMNTEAFF.

This clonotype was counted at least ten times. The V and J genes are TRBV5-5 and TRBJ1-5; D is perhaps TRBD1 (5 bases). This CDR3 comprises 15 residues. Germline loops: CDR1 SGHKS, CDR2 YYEKEE (reference sequence). With 2 bases removed from V and 6 bases from J, the gap between germline ends came to 15 bases. CDR3 coding DNA: TGTGCCAGCAGCTTCCGGGGCCTTGGGGGTCAGCCCCAGCATTTT. Translated: CASSFRGLGGQPQHF.

Details on this clonotype: A read error may produce the germline difference seen at one junction end. The chain recombines TRBV5-1 with TRBJ2-3, with a tentative D call TRBD1 (5 bases). The germline gives CDR1 SGHRS, CDR2 YFSETQ. The CDR3 runs 16 residues. This CDR3 is CASSLSWAGSTDKQYF. In DNA form, the CDR3 reads TGCGCCAGCAGCTTGAGTTGGGCAGGGTCCACAGATAAGCAGTATTTT.

This clonotype has at least ten counts. The gene calls are TRBV20-1 and TRBJ2-1, with D uncertain. This CDR3 comprises 15 residues. V lost 6 bases, J lost 1 base, and 16 bases lay in between. CDR1 is DFQATT and CDR2 is SNEGSKA in the germline V gene (reference sequence). CDR3 region: CSASDEFRSYNEQFF. The DNA of the CDR3 is TGCAGTGCGAGTGACGAGTTTCGATCCTACAATGAGCAGTTCTTC.

This clonotype appeared many times. The chain joins TRBV11-2 to TRBJ1-2, with D perhaps TRBD1 (6 bases). Per the germline V gene, CDR1 is SGHAT and CDR2 is FQNNGV. The V end was cut by 5 bases, the J end by 7 bases, with 17 bases between. CDR3 length equals 14 residues. The CDR3 is CASSPSGGHRGYTF. CDR3 in DNA: TGTGCCAGCAGCCCAAGTGGGGGACACCGTGGCTACACCTTC.

This clonotype was counted many times. The rearrangement uses TRBV28 and TRBJ2-7, with 8 bases identical to TRBD1. V was clipped by 4 bases and J by 3 bases; unmatched bases: 14. This CDR3 region has 17 residues. Germline CDR1 reads MDHEN; CDR2 reads SYDVKM. The CDR3 sequence is CASSSPPGTGTFYEQYF. CDR3 in DNA: TGTGCCAGCAGTTCTCCTCCGGGGACAGGCACCTTCTACGAGCAGTACTTC.

This clonotype was counted many times. The V call is TRBV20-1, the J call TRBJ1-2; D remains ambiguous. The germline gives CDR1 DFQATT, CDR2 SNEGSKA (reference sequence). CDR3 length: 12 residues. Deletions cut 6 bases from V and 7 bases from J, with 15 bases between. CDR3 nucleotides: TGCAGTGCGACGCCTGGCGTGGCTGGCTACACCTTC. This gives the protein CSATPGVAGYTF.